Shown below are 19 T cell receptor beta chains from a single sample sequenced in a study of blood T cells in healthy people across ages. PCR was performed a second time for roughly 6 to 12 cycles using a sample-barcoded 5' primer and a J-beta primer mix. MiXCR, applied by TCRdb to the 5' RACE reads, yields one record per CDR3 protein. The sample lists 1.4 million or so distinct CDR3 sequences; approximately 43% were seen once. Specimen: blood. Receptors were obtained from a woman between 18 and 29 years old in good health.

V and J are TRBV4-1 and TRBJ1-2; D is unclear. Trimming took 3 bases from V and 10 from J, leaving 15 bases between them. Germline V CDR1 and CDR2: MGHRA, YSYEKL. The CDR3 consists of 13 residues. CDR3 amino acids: CASSQGSRNHYTF. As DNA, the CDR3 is TGCGCCAGCAGCCAGGGATCAAGGAATCACTACACCTTC.

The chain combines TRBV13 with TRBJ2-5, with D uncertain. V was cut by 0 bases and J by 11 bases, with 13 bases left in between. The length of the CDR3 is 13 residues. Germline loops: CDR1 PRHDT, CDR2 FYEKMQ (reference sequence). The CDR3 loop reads CASSLGENNEQYF. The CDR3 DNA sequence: TGTGCCAGCAGCTTAGGGGAAAACAATGAGCAGTACTTC.

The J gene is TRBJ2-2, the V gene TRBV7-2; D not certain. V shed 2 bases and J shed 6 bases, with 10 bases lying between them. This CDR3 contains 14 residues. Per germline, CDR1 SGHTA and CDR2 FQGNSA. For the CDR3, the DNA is TGTGCCAGCAGCTTAAGTCGAGTCCCCGGGGAGCTGTTTTTT. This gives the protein CASSLSRVPGELFF. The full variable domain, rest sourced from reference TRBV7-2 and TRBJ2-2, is GAGVSQSPSNKVTEKGKDVELRCDPISGHTALYWYRQSLGQGLEFLIYFQGNSAPDKSGLPSDRFSAERTGGSVSTLTIQRTQQEDSAVYLCASSLSRVPGELFFGEGSRLTVL.

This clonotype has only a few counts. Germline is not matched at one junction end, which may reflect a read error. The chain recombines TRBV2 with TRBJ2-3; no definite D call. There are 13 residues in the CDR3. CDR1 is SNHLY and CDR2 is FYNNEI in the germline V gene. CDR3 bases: TGTGCCAGCAGCGAAGCCCACACAGATACGCAGTATTTT. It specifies CASSEAHTDTQYF.

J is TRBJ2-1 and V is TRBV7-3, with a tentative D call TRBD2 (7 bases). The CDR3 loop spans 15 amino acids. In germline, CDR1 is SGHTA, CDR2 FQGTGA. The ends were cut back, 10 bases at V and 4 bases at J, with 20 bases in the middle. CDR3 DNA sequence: TGTGCCACATCAGAAGGGGGGGCGCGGTACAATGAGCAGTTCTTC. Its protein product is CATSEGGARYNEQFF. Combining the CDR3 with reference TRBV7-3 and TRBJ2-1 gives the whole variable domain GAGVSQTPSNKVTEKGKYVELRCDPISGHTALYWYRQSLGQGPEFLIYFQGTGAADDSGLPNDRFFAVRPEGSVSTLKIQRTERGDSAVYLCATSEGGARYNEQFFGPGTRLTVL.

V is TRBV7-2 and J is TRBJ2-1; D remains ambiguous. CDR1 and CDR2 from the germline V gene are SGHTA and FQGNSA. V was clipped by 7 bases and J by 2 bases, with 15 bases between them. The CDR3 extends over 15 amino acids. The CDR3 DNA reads TGTGCCAGCACCCTTGGCGGATCCCCCTACAATGAGCAGTTCTTC. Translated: CASTLGGSPYNEQFF.

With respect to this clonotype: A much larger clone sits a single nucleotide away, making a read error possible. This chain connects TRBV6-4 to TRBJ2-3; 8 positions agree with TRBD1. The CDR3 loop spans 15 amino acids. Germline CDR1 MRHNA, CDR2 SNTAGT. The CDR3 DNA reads TGTGCCGGCAGTGACGCGACAGGGGGCACAGATACGCAGTATTTT. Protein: CAGSDATGGTDTQYF.

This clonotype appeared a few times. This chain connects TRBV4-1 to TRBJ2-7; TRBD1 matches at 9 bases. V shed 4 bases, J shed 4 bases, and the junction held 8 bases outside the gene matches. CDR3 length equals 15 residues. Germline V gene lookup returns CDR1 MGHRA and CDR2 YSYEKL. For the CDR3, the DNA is TGCGCCAGCAGCCCAGCTAGGACAGGGGATTACGAGCAGTACTTC. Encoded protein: CASSPARTGDYEQYF.

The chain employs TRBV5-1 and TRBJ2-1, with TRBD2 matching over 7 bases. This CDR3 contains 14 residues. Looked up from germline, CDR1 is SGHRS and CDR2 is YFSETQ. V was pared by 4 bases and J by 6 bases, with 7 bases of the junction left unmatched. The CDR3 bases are TGCGCCAGCAGCGGGGGACTACTGAGCAATGAGCAGTTCTTC. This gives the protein CASSGGLLSNEQFF.

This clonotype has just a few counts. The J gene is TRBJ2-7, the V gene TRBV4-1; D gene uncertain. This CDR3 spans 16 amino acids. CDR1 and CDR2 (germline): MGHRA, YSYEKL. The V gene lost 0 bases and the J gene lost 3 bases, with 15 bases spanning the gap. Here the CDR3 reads CASSQDWGQVIYEQYF. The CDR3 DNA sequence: TGCGCCAGCAGCCAAGATTGGGGTCAGGTGATCTACGAGCAGTACTTC.

DNA of the CDR3: TGCAGTGCAAATTCGGGACTGAGTCATGGCTACACCTTC. Amino acid sequence: CSANSGLSHGYTF. The chain combines TRBV20-1 with TRBJ1-2, with D tentatively TRBD1 (5 bases). This CDR3 comprises 13 residues. V lost 6 bases and J lost 6, with 17 bases in between. Germline CDR1 DFQATT, CDR2 SNEGSKA (reference sequence).

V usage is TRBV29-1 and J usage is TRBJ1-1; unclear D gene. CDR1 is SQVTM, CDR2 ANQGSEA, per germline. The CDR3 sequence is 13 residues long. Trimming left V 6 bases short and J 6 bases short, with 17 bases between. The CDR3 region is CSVTAFMGSEAFF. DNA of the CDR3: TGCAGCGTAACGGCATTTATGGGGTCTGAAGCTTTCTTT.

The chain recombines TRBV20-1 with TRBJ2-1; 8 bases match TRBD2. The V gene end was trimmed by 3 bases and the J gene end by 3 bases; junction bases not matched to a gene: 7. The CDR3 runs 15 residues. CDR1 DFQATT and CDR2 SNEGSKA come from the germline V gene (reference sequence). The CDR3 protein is CSARSGGASYNEQFF. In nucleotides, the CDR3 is TGCAGTGCTAGGTCCGGGGGGGCGAGCTACAATGAGCAGTTCTTC.

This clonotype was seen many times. The CDR3 spells CASSWDQETQYF. The CDR3 nucleotides read TGCGCCAGCAGCTGGGACCAAGAGACCCAGTACTTC. The genes are TRBV5-1 and TRBJ2-5; D is uncertain. With 3 bases removed from V and 0 bases from J, the gap between germline ends came to 3 bases. The CDR3 length is 12 residues. The germline CDR1 and CDR2 sequences are SGHRS and YFSETQ.

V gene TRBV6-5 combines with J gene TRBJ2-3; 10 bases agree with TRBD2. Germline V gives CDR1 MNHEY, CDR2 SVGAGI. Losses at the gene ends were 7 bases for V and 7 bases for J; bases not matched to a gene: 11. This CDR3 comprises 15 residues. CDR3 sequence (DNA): TGTGCCAGCACCAAAGGGTCTAGCGGGAGTTATACGCAGTATTTT. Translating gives CASTKGSSGSYTQYF.

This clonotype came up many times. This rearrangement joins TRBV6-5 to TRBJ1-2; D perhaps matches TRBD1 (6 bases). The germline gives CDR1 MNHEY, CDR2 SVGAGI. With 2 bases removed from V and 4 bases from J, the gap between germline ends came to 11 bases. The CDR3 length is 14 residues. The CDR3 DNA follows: TGTGCCAGCAGTTACACCCTGACAGGCTATGGCTACACCTTC. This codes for CASSYTLTGYGYTF.

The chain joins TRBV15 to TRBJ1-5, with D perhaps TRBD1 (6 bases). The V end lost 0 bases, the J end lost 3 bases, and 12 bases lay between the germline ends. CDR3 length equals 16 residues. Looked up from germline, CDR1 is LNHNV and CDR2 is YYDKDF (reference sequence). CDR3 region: CATSRDGGAVNQPQHF. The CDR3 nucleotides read TGTGCCACCAGCAGAGATGGGGGGGCAGTCAATCAGCCCCAGCATTTT. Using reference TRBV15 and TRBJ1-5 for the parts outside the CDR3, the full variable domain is DAMVIQNPRYQVTQFGKPVTLSCSQTLNHNVMYWYQQKSSQAPKLLFHYYDKDFNNEADTPDNFQSRRPNTSFCFLDIRSPGLGDTAMYLCATSRDGGAVNQPQHFGDGTRLSIL.

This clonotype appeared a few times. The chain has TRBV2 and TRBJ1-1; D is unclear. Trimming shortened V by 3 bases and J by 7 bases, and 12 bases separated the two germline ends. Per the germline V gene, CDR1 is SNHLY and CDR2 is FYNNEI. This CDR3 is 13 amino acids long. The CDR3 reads CASSDNRVREAFF. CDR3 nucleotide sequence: TGTGCCAGCAGTGACAACCGGGTTCGTGAAGCTTTCTTT.

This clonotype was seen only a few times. The chain's CDR3 is CASRTSGGANYNEQFF. The CDR3 coding sequence is TGTGCCAGCAGAACTAGCGGGGGGGCCAACTACAATGAGCAGTTCTTC. The chain carries TRBV12-3 or TRBV12-4 and TRBJ2-1; 13 bases match TRBD2. CDR3 length: 16 residues. J was trimmed by 3 bases and V by 6 bases; bases with no gene match: 5.